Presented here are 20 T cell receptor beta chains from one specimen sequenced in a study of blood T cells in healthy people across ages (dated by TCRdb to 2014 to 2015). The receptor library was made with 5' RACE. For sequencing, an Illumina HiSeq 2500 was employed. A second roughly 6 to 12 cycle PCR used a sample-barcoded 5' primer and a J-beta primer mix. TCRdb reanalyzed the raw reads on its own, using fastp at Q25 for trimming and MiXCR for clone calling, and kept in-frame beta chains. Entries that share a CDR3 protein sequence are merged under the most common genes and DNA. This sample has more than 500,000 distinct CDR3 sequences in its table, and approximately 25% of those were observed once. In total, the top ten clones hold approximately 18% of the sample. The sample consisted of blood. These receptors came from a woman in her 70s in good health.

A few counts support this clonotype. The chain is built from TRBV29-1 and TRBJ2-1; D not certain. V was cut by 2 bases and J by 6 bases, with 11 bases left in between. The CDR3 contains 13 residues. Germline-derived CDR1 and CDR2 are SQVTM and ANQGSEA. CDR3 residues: CSVELYAPNEQFF. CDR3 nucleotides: TGCAGCGTTGAACTCTACGCGCCCAATGAGCAGTTCTTC.

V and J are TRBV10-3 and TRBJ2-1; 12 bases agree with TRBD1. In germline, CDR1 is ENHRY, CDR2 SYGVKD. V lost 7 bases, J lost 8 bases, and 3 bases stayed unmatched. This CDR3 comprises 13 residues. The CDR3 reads CAINRDRGHEQFF. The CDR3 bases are TGTGCCATCAACCGGGACAGGGGGCATGAGCAGTTCTTC.

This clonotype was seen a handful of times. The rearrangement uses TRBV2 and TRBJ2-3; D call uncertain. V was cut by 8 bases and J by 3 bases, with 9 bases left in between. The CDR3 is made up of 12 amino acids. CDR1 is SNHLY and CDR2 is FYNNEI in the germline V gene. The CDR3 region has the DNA TGTGCCAGCGGCATTACTACAGATACGCAGTATTTT. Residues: CASGITTDTQYF.

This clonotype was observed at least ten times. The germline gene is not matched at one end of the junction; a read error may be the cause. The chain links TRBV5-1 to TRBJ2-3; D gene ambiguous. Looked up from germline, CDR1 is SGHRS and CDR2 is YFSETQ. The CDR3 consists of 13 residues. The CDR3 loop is CASSLDGTDTQYF. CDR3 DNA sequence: TGTGCCAGCAGCTTAGACGGCACAGATACGCAGTATTTT.

CDR3 region: CSAKGQRQETQYF. DNA of the CDR3: TGCAGCGCAAAGGGCCAGCGGCAAGAGACCCAGTACTTC. The chain recombines TRBV29-1 with TRBJ2-5; possible D gene TRBD2, 5 bases. Trimming took 7 bases from V and 2 from J, leaving 14 bases between them. The CDR3 consists of 13 residues. Germline lookup yields CDR1 SQVTM and CDR2 ANQGSEA.

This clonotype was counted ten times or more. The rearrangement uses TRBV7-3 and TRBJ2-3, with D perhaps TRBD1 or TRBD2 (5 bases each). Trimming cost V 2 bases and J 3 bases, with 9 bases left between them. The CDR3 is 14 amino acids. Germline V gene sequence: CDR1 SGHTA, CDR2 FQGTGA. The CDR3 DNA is TGTGCCAGCAGCTTAGGGGGTAGGACAGATACGCAGTATTTT. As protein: CASSLGGRTDTQYF.

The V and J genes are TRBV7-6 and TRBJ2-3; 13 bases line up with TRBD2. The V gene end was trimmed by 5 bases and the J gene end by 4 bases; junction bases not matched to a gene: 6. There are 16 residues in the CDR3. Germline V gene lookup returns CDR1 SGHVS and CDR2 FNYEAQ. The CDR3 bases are TGTGCCAGCAGCCAGAGGACTAGCGGGAGTTCAGATACGCAGTATTTT. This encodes CASSQRTSGSSDTQYF.

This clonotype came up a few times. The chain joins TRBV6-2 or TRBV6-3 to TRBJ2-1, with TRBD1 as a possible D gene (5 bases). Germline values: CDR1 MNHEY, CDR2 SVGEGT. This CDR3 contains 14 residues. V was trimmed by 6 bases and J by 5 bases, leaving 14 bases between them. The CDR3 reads CASRQVTENNEQFF. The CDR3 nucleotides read TGTGCCAGCAGACAGGTTACCGAGAACAATGAGCAGTTCTTC.

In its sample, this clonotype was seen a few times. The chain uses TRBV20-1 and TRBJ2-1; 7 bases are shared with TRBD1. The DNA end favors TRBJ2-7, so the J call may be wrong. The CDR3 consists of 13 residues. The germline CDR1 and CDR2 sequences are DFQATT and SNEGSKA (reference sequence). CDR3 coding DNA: TGCAGTGCTAGAGCCGGGACAGTTCAAGAGCAGTACTTC. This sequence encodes CSARAGTVQEQYF.

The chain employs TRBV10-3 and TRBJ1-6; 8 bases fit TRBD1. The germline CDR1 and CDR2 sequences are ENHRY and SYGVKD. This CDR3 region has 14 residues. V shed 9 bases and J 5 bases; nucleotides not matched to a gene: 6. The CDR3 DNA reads TGTGCCATTCAGGGGGCGCTTAATAATTCACCCCTCCACTTT. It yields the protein CAIQGALNNSPLHF.

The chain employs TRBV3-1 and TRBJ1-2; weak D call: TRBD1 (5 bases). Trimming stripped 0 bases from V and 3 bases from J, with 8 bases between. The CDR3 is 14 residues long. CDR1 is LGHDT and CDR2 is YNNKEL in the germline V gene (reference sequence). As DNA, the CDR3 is TGTGCCAGCAGCCAAGAAGGGACCTACTATGGCTACACCTTC. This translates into CASSQEGTYYGYTF.

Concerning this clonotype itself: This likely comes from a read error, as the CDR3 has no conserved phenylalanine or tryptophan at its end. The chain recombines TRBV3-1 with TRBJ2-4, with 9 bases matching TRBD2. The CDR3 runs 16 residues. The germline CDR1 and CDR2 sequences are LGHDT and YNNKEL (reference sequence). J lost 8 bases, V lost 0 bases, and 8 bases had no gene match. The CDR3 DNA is TGTGCCAGCAGCCAAGATATCGGGACTAGCTATCACATTCAGTACCTC. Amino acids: CASSQDIGTSYHIQYL.

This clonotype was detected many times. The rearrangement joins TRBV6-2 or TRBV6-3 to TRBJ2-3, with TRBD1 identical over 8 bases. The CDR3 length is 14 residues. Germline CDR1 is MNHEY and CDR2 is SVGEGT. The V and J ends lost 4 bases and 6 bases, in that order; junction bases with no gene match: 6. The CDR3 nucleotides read TGTGCCAGCAGTTGGACAGGGATTTCGGATACGCAGTATTTT. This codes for CASSWTGISDTQYF.

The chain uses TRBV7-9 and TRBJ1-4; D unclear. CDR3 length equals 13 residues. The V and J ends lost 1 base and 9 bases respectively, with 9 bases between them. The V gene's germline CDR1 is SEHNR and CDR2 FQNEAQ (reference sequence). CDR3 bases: TGTGCCAGCAGCTTAGTGGTGGAGAAAAAACTGTTTTTT. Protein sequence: CASSLVVEKKLFF.

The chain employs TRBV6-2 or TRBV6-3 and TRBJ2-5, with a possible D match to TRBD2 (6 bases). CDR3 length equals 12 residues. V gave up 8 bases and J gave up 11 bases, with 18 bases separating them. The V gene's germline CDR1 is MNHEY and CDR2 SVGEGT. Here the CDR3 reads CASGADLREQYF. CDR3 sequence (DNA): TGTGCCAGCGGAGCGGACCTACGGGAGCAGTACTTC.

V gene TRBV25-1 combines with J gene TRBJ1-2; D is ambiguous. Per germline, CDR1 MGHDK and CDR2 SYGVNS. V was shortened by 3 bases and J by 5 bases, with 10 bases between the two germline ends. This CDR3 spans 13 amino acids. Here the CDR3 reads CASSESRTYGYTF. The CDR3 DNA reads TGTGCCAGCAGTGAGTCACGGACTTATGGCTACACCTTC.

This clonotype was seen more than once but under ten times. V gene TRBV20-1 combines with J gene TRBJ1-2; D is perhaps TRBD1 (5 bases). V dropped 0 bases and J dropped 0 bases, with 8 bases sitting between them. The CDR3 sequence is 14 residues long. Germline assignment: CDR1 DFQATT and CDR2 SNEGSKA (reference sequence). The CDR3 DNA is TGCAGTGCTAGAGACGGGGGAACTAACTATGGCTACACCTTC. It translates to CSARDGGTNYGYTF.

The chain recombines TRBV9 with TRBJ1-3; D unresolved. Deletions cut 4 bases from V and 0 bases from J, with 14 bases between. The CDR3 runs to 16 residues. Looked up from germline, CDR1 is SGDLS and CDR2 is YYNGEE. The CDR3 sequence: CASSPLHRSSGNTIYF. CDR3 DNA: TGTGCCAGCAGCCCCCTACACCGGAGCTCTGGAAACACCATATATTTT. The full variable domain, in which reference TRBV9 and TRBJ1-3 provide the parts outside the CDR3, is DSGVTQTPKHLITATGQRVTLRCSPRSGDLSVYWYQQSLDQGLQFLIQYYNGEERAKGNILERFSAQQFPDLHSELNLSSLELGDSALYFCASSPLHRSSGNTIYFGEGSWLTVV.

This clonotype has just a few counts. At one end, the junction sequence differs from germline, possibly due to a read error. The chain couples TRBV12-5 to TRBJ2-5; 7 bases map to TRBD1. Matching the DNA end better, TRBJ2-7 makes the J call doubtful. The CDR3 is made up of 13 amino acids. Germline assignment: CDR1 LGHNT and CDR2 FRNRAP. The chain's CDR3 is CAGGRDSSYEQYF. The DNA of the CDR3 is TGTGCTGGTGGCAGGGACAGTTCCTACGAGCAGTACTTC.

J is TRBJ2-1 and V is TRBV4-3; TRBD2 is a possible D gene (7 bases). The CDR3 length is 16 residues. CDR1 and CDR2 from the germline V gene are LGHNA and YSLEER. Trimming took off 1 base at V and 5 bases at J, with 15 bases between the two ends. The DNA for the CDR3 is TGCGCCAGCAGCCAAGTAGTTGGAGGGGGGGACAATGAGCAGTTCTTC. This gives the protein CASSQVVGGGDNEQFF.